The 13 T cell receptor beta chains presented below share a single source sample, sequenced in a study of T cells in Graves' hyperthyroidism and ophthalmopathy (dated by TCRdb to between 2018 and 2021). Library creation used multiplex PCR. The data were produced on an Illumina HiSeq 2000. The TCR beta CDR3 regions were amplified from the RNA transcripts. A first-round RT-PCR of the TCR CDR3 used the HTBI primer set with the Qiagen OneStep RT-PCR kit. TCRdb cleaned the public reads at Q25 with fastp, built clones with MiXCR and kept in-frame beta chains. For every CDR3 protein sequence, its rows merge into one entry that carries the most common genes and DNA. The sample data list fewer than 650,000 distinct CDR3 sequences, and roughly 14% of these were observed just once. 5.8% of the sample is in the top ten clones. Sequencing used blood. All receptors come from a woman aged 25 to 39 with Graves' hyperthyroidism that later progressed to Graves' ophthalmopathy.

Points on this clonotype: A much larger clone differs from this one at a single base, so this may be a read error. The chain recombines TRBV11-3 with TRBJ2-1; 13 bases map to TRBD2. J gave up 8 bases and V 2 bases, and 0 bases lay outside the gene matches. In germline, CDR1 is SGHNT, CDR2 YENEEA. The CDR3 consists of 14 residues. The CDR3 here is CASSLTSGGDEQFF. The DNA of the CDR3 is TGTGCCAGCAGCTTAACTAGCGGGGGGGATGAGCAGTTCTTC.

Ten or more counts support this clonotype. V and J are TRBV2 and TRBJ2-5, with TRBD1 matching 9 bases. The CDR3 covers 14 residues. Per the germline V gene, CDR1 is SNHLY and CDR2 is FYNNEI. Trimming took 11 bases from V and 5 from J; bases not matched to a gene: 12. CDR3 region: CALNPGQGAETQYF. CDR3 sequence (DNA): TGTGCCCTAAACCCGGGACAGGGTGCGGAGACCCAGTACTTC.

There are many counts of this clonotype. V and J are TRBV18 and TRBJ1-2; no clear D gene. The CDR3 spans 17 residues. Trimming left V 2 bases short and J 10 bases short, with 26 bases between. Germline V lookup: CDR1 KGHSH, CDR2 LQKENI. For the CDR3, the DNA is TGTGCCAGCTCACCAGTCCTGATCCCCAAGGATTTCACCGACTACACCTTC. Translating it yields CASSPVLIPKDFTDYTF. The whole variable domain, remainder taken from reference TRBV18 and TRBJ1-2, is NAGVMQNPRHLVRRRGQEARLRCSPMKGHSHVYWYRQLPEEGLKFMVYLQKENIIDESGMPKERFSAEFPKEGPSILRIQQVVRGDSAAYFCASSPVLIPKDFTDYTFGSGTRLTVV.

This clonotype was observed a few times. It may be a read error: a sequence one base away is much more abundant. The rearrangement uses TRBV6-1 and TRBJ2-7, with D perhaps matching TRBD2 (5 bases). The DNA end is more similar to TRBJ2-1, so the J call may be wrong. Per the germline V gene, CDR1 is MNHNS and CDR2 is SASEGT. This CDR3 is 15 amino acids long. The CDR3 nucleotides are TGTGCCACCCAGCGGCCTCGGAAAAGCGCCTACGAGCAGTTCTTC. It is translated as CATQRPRKSAYEQFF.

V usage is TRBV27 and J usage is TRBJ1-2, with 8 positions matching TRBD1. The germline V gene has CDR1 MNHEY and CDR2 SMNVEV (reference sequence). Losses at the gene ends were 5 bases for V and 4 bases for J; bases not matched to a gene: 9. The length of the CDR3 is 15 residues. The CDR3 reads CASSITGGMAYGYTF. The DNA for the CDR3 is TGTGCCAGCAGTATCACAGGGGGTATGGCCTATGGCTACACCTTC.

In its sample, this clonotype was seen many times. The gene calls are TRBV28 and TRBJ1-6, with D tentatively TRBD1 (5 bases). V lost 8 bases and J 6 bases, leaving 8 bases between the germline ends. The germline gives CDR1 MDHEN, CDR2 SYDVKM. The CDR3 spans 12 residues. CDR3 DNA: TGTGCCAGCGCCGGGGCTAATTCACCCCTCCACTTT. It is translated as CASAGANSPLHF.

This clonotype was seen ten or more times. J is TRBJ2-7 and V is TRBV6-1, with TRBD1 matching 8 bases. CDR1 MNHNS and CDR2 SASEGT come from the germline V gene. The CDR3 extends over 15 amino acids. The J segment lost 2 bases and the V segment lost 3 bases, leaving 6 bases of the junction unmatched. In DNA, the CDR3 is TGTGCCAGCAGTGAGCCGGGACAGGCAACCTACGAGCAGTACTTC. It specifies CASSEPGQATYEQYF.

This clonotype was seen repeatedly, ten times or more. The chain combines TRBV18 with TRBJ1-1, with D possibly TRBD1 on 6 matching bases. CDR3 length: 14 residues. Germline V gene data show CDR1 as KGHSH and CDR2 as LQKENI. V was shortened by 2 bases and J by 6 bases, with 13 bases between the two germline ends. CDR3 bases: TGTGCCAGCTCACCATTAGCAGGGGTCGCTGAAGCTTTCTTT. Translated: CASSPLAGVAEAFF.

This clonotype was counted a few times. This rearrangement joins TRBV4-2 to TRBJ1-5; D is unclear. This CDR3 comprises 14 residues. Germline V CDR1 and CDR2: LGHNA, YNFKEQ. With 4 bases removed from V and 5 bases from J, the gap between germline ends came to 12 bases. The CDR3 DNA follows: TGTGCCAGCAGCCCCCAGACAAACGATCAGCCCCAGCATTTT. This encodes CASSPQTNDQPQHF.

This clonotype was seen once. The chain links TRBV19 to TRBJ2-5, with 8 bases matching TRBD2. This CDR3 has 15 residues. The germline CDR1 and CDR2 sequences are LNHDA and SQIVND (reference sequence). V lost 3 bases and J lost 10; bases outside the gene matches: 13. The CDR3 loop is CASSMVGRAEKIQYF. CDR3 bases: TGTGCCAGTAGTATGGTCGGGAGGGCCGAGAAGATCCAGTACTTC. Complete variable domain (other parts from reference TRBV19 and TRBJ2-5): DGGITQSPKYLFRKEGQNVTLSCEQNLNHDAMYWYRQDPGQGLRLIYYSQIVNDFQKGDIAEGYSVSREKKESFPLTVTSAQKNPTAFYLCASSMVGRAEKIQYFGPGTRLLVL.

This clonotype showed up just a few times. The genes are TRBV5-8 and TRBJ2-2; a possible D gene is TRBD2 (6 bases). The V end lost 2 bases, the J end lost 2 bases, and 10 bases lay between the germline ends. This CDR3 spans 15 amino acids. Germline values: CDR1 SGHTS, CDR2 YDEGEE. CDR3 amino acids: CASSFGTSNTGELFF. The CDR3 DNA reads TGTGCCAGCAGCTTCGGGACTTCTAACACCGGGGAGCTGTTTTTT.

This clonotype occurred a few times. The chain couples TRBV11-3 to TRBJ1-1, with D perhaps TRBD1 (5 bases). Germline lookup yields CDR1 SGHNT and CDR2 YENEEA. The CDR3 totals 21 residues. V was trimmed by 1 base and J by 0 bases, leaving 27 bases between them. Here the CDR3 DNA reads TGTGCCAGCAGCTTAGGTCCAGGGAACCCTGAATTGTGGTGGATGAACACTGAAGCTTTCTTT. Its translation is CASSLGPGNPELWWMNTEAFF.

This clonotype was detected many times. This chain links TRBV9 with TRBJ1-1; D unclear. The CDR3 extends over 15 amino acids. V was pared by 2 bases and J by 1 base, with 12 bases between. Germline lookup yields CDR1 SGDLS and CDR2 YYNGEE. For the CDR3, the DNA is TGTGCCAGCAGCGTCTCCCCCACGTGGAACACTGAAGCTTTCTTT. This translates into CASSVSPTWNTEAFF.